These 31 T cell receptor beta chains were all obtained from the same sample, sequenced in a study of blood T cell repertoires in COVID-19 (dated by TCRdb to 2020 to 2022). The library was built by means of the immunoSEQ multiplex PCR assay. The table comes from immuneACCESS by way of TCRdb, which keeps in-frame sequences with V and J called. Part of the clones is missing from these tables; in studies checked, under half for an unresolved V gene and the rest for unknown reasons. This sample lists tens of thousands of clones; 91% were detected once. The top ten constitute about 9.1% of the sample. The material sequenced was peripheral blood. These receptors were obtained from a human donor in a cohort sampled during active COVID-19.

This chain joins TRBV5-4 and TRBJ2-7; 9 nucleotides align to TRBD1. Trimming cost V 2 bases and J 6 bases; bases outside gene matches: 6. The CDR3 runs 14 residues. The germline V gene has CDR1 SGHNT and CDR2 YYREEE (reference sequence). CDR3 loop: CASSLTGGESEQYF. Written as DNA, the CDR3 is TGTGCCAGCAGCTTAACAGGGGGCGAGTCCGAGCAGTACTTC.

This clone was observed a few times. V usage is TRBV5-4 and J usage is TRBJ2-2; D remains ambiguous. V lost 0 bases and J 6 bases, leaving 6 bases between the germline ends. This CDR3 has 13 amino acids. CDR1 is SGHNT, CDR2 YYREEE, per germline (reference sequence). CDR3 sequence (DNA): TGTGCCAGCAGCTTGGGTAATCCCGGGGAGCTGTTTTTT. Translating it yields CASSLGNPGELFF.

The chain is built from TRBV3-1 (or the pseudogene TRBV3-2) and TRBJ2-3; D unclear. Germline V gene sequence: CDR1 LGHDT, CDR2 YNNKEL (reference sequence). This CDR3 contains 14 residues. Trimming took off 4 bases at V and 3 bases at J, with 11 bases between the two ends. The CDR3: CASSREVATDTQYF. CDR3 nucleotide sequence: TGTGCCAGCAGCCGCGAAGTCGCGACAGATACGCAGTATTTT.

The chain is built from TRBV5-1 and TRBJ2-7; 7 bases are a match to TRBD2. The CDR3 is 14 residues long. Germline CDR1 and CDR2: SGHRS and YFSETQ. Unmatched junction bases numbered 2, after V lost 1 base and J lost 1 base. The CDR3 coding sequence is TGCGCCAGCAGCTTGTCTAGCGGATCCTACGAGCAGTACTTC. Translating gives CASSLSSGSYEQYF.

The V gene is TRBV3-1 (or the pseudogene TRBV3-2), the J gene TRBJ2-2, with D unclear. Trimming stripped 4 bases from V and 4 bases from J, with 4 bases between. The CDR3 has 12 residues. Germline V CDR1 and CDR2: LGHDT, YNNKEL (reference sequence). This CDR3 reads CASSLSTGELFF. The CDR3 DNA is TGTGCCAGCAGCCTTAGCACCGGGGAGCTGTTTTTT.

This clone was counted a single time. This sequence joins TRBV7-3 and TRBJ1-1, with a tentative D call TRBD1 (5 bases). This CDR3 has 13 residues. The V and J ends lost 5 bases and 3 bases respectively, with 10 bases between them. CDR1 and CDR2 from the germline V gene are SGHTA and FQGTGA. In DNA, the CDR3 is TGTGCCAGCAGCCAGGTCAGGGACACTGAAGCTTTCTTT. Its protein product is CASSQVRDTEAFF.

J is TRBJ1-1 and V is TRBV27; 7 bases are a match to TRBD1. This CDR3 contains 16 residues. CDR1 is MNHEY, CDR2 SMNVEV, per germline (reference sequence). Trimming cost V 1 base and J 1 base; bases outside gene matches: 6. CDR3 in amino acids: CASSLLPRTGNTEAFF. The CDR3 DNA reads TGTGCCAGCAGTTTATTGCCCCGGACAGGGAACACTGAAGCTTTCTTT.

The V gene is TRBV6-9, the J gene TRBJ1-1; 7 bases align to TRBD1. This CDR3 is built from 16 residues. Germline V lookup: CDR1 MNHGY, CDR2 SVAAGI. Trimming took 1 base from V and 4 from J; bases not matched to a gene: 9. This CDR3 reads CASSYLNRGWGTEAFF. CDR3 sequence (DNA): TGTGCCAGCAGTTATTTAAACAGGGGCTGGGGCACTGAAGCTTTCTTT.

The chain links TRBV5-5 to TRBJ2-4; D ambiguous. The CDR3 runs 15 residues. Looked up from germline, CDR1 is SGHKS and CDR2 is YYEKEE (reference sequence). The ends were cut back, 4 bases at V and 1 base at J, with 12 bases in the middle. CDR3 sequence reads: CASSRGFGAKNIQYF. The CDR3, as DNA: TGTGCCAGCAGCCGAGGATTTGGGGCCAAAAACATTCAGTACTTC.

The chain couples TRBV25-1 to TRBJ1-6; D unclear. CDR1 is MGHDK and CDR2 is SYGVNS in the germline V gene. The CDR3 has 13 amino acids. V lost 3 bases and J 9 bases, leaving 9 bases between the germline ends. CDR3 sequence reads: CASSESRSSPLHF. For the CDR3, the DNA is TGTGCCAGCAGTGAGTCCAGAAGTTCACCCCTCCACTTT.

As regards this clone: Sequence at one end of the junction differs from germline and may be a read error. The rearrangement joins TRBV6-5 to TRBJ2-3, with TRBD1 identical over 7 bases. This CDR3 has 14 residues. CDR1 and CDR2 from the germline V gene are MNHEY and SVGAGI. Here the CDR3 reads CASSNSGGGGTQYF. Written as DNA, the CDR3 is TGTGCCAGCAGTAACTCAGGGGGTGGTGGTACGCAGTATTTT.

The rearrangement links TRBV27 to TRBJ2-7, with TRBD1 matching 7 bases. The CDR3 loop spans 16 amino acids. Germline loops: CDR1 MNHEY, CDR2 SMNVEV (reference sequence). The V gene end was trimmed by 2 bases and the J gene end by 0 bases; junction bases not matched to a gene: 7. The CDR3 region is CASSLPPGTASYEQYF. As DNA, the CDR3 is TGTGCCAGCAGTTTACCACCCGGGACAGCCTCCTACGAGCAGTACTTC.

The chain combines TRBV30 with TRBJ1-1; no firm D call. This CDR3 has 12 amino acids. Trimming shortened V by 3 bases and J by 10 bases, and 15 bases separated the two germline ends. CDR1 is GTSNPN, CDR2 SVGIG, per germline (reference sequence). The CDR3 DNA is TGTGCCTGGAGCGACGACACCCCGGTAGCTTTCTTT. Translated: CAWSDDTPVAFF.

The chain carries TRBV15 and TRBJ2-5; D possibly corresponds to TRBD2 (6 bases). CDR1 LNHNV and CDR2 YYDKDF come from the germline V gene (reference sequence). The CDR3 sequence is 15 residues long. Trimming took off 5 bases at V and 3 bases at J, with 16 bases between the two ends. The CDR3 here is CATSLSLAEKETQYF. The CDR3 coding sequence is TGTGCCACCAGCCTTTCACTAGCTGAAAAAGAGACCCAGTACTTC.

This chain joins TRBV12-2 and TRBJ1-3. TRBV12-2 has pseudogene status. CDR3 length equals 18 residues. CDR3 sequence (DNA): TGTGCAAGTCGCCCAACCCCGATCACCAGGGGACTAGTAAACACCATATATTTT. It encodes CASRPTPITRGLVNTIYF.

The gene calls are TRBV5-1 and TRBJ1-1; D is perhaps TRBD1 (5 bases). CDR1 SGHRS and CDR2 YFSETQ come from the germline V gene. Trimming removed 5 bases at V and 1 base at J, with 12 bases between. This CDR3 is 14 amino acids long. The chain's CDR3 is CASRPGGGNTEAFF. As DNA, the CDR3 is TGCGCCAGCAGACCCGGGGGTGGGAACACTGAAGCTTTCTTT.

Here the CDR3 reads CASSSPDSGNTIYF. DNA for the CDR3: TGCGCCAGCAGCTCGCCGGACAGTGGAAACACCATATATTTT. The chain joins TRBV5-1 to TRBJ1-3, with a tentative D call TRBD1 (6 bases). The V gene lost 3 bases and the J gene lost 3 bases, with 10 bases spanning the gap. This CDR3 has 14 amino acids. Germline lookup yields CDR1 SGHRS and CDR2 YFSETQ.

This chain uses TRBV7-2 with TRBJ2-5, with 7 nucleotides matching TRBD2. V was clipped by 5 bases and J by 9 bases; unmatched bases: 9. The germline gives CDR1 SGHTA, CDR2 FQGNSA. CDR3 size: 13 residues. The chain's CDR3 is CASSLTAGRAQYF. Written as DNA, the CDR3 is TGTGCCAGCAGCCTGACAGCGGGGCGGGCCCAGTACTTC.

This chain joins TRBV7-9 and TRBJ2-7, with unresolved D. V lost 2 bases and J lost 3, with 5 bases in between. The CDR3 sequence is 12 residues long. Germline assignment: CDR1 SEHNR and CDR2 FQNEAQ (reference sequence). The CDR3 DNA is TGTGCCAGCAGCTTAAACAGCTACGAGCAGTACTTC. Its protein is CASSLNSYEQYF.

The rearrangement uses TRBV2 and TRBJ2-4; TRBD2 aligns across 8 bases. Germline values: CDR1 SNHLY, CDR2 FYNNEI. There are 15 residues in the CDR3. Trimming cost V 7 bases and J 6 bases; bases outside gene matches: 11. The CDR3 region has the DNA TGTGCCAGCATTCCAAACCGGGAGGGGAGAAACATTCAGTACTTC. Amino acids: CASIPNREGRNIQYF.

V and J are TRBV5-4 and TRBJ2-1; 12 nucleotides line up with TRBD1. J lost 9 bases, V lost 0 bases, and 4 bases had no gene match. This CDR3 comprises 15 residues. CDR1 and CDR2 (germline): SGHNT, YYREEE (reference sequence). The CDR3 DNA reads TGTGCCAGCAGCTTGGCGGGGACAGGGGGCCGTGAGCAGTTCTTC. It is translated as CASSLAGTGGREQFF.

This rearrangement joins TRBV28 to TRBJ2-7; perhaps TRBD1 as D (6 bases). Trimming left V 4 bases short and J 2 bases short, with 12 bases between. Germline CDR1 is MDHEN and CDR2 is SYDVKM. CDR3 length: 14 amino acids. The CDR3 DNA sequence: TGTGCCAGCAGTTCACGACAGGCCCCCTACGAGCAGTACTTC. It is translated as CASSSRQAPYEQYF.

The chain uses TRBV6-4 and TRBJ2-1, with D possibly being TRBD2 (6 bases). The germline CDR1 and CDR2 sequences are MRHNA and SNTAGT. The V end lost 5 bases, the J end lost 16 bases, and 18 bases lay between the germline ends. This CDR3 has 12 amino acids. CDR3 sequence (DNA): TGTGCCAGCAGTCGGGACTCCCGGAGTAAATTCTTC. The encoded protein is CASSRDSRSKFF.

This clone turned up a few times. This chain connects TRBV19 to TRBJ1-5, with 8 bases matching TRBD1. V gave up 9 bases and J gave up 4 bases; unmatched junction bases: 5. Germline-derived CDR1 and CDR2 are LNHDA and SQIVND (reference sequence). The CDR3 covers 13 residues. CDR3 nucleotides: TGTGCCAGCGACAGGGGCAGGAATCAGCCCCAGCATTTT. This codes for CASDRGRNQPQHF.

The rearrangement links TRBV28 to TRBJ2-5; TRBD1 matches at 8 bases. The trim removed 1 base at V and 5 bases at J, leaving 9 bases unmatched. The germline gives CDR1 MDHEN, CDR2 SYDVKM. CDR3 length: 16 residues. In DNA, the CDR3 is TGTGCCAGCAGTTTATCGGGCAGGGGGCCCCGGGAGACCCAGTACTTC. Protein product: CASSLSGRGPRETQYF.

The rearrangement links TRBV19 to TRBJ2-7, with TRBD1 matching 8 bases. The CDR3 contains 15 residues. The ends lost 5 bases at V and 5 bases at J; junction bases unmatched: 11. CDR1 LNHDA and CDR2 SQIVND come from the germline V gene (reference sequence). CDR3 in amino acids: CASSAGSGRGHEQYF. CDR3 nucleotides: TGTGCCAGTAGTGCCGGTTCTGGCAGGGGGCACGAGCAGTACTTC.

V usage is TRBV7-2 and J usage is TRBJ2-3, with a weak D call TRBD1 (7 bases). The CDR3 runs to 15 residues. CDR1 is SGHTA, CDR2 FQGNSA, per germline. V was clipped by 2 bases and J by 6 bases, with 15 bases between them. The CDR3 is CASSLSGGGGDTQYF. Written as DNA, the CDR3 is TGTGCCAGCAGCTTATCAGGGGGAGGCGGCGATACGCAGTATTTT.

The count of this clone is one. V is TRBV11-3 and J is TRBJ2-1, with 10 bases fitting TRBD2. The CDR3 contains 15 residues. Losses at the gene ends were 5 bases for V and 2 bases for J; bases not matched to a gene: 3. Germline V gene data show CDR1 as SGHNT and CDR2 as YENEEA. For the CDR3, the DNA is TGTGCCAGCAGCGTAGCGGGAGGCACCTACAATGAGCAGTTCTTC. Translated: CASSVAGGTYNEQFF.

The CDR3 loop is CASSPPAGVGEKLFF. The CDR3, as DNA: TGTGCCAGCTCACCACCGGCAGGGGTGGGTGAAAAACTGTTTTTT. The J gene is TRBJ1-4, the V gene TRBV18, with TRBD1 as a possible D gene (6 bases). The CDR3 consists of 15 residues. The V and J ends lost 0 bases and 7 bases respectively, with 12 bases between them. CDR1 and CDR2 from the germline V gene are KGHSH and LQKENI.

This CDR3 reads CASSKPGLGAYEQYF. The CDR3 DNA sequence: TGTGCCAGCAGCAAACCGGGACTAGGGGCCTACGAGCAGTACTTC. The genes are TRBV28 and TRBJ2-7; 8 bases match TRBD2. This CDR3 contains 15 residues. Germline V gene data show CDR1 as MDHEN and CDR2 as SYDVKM. J was trimmed by 2 bases and V by 6 bases; bases with no gene match: 9.

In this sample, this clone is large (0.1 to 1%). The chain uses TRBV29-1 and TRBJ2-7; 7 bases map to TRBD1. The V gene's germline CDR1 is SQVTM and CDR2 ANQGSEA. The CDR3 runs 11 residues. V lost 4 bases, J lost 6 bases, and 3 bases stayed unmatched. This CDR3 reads CSVGQGPEQYF. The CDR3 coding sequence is TGCAGCGTTGGACAGGGTCCCGAGCAGTACTTC.